These 16 T cell receptor beta chains were all obtained from the same sample, sequenced in a study of CD8+ T cells in alopecia areata. Extracted RNA was reverse transcribed, and the resulting cDNA served as sequencing template. Only in-frame clones appear in the TCRdb table, and some are missing; sequencing was by immunoSEQ multiplex PCR. The sample lists roughly 120,000 clones, 58% seen once, with about 31% in the top ten. The treatment denotes: oral pan-JAK inhibitor, 5-10 mg twice daily. The starting material was CD8+ T cells sorted from blood, obtained at week 4, from a patient treated with tofacitinib. These TCRs come from a human donor with alopecia areata.

The chain uses TRBV30 and TRBJ2-7; 7 bases are a match to TRBD2. Germline V CDR1 and CDR2: GTSNPN, SVGIG (reference sequence). V lost 2 bases and J lost 6; bases outside the gene matches: 7. The CDR3 contains 13 residues. The DNA of the CDR3 is TGTGCCTGGAGTCTGGGGGGGTCGAGCGAGCAGTACTTC. Protein: CAWSLGGSSEQYF.

This sequence joins TRBV5-1 and TRBJ2-7; D possibly corresponds to TRBD2 (7 bases). This CDR3 spans 16 amino acids. Germline CDR1 and CDR2: SGHRS and YFSETQ. With 0 bases removed from V and 4 bases from J, the gap between germline ends came to 17 bases. CDR3 DNA sequence: TGCGCCAGCAGCTTGGAGTTGTCGGGGGGCACTTACGAGCAGTACTTC. It codes for CASSLELSGGTYEQYF.

This chain uses TRBV29-1 with TRBJ1-2; the match to TRBD1 covers 8 bases. CDR3 size: 13 residues. Germline V CDR1 and CDR2: SQVTM, ANQGSEA. V was pared by 5 bases and J by 2 bases, with 4 bases of the junction left unmatched. The DNA of the CDR3 is TGCAGCGTTAGACAGGGGACCAACTATGGCTACACCTTC. The encoded protein is CSVRQGTNYGYTF. The whole variable domain, remainder taken from reference TRBV29-1 and TRBJ1-2, is SAVISQKPSRDICQRGTSLTIQCQVDSQVTMMFWYRQQPGQSLTLIATANQGSEATYESGFVIDKFPISRPNLTFSTLTVSNMSPEDSSIYLCSVRQGTNYGYTFGSGTRLTVV.

V and J are TRBV6-5 and TRBJ2-7; 9 bases line up with TRBD1. This CDR3 region has 15 residues. V was pared by 6 bases and J by 4 bases, with 10 bases of the junction left unmatched. Germline loops: CDR1 MNHEY, CDR2 SVGAGI. The CDR3 DNA reads as TGTGCCAGCAGGGACCCCGGGACAGGGAAATACGAGCAGTACTTC. It specifies CASRDPGTGKYEQYF.

The chain recombines TRBV9 with TRBJ2-1; D assignment may be TRBD1 or TRBD2 (5 bases each). Germline lookup yields CDR1 SGDLS and CDR2 YYNGEE. The CDR3 is 13 amino acids. V shed 0 bases and J shed 6 bases, with 7 bases lying between them. The CDR3 DNA sequence: TGTGCCAGCAGCGTAGCTGGGGGCAATGAGCAGTTCTTC. This encodes CASSVAGGNEQFF.

This chain joins TRBV6-6 and TRBJ2-1; TRBD1 aligns across 9 bases. Germline CDR1 is MNHNY and CDR2 is SVGAGI (reference sequence). V shed 4 bases and J 6 bases; nucleotides not matched to a gene: 7. CDR3 size: 15 residues. As DNA, the CDR3 is TGTGCCAGCAGTTCAAACAGGGGGCGCCCCAATGAGCAGTTCTTC. It codes for CASSSNRGRPNEQFF.

The genes are TRBV7-2 and TRBJ2-7, with 9 bases fitting TRBD2. The germline V gene has CDR1 SGHTA and CDR2 FQGNSA. The V and J ends lost 5 bases and 3 bases, in that order; junction bases with no gene match: 5. This CDR3 is 14 amino acids long. The CDR3 DNA follows: TGTGCCAGCAGCATGGGACTAGCCGGCTACGAGCAGTACTTC. Amino acid sequence: CASSMGLAGYEQYF.

The rearrangement uses TRBV7-6 and TRBJ1-4; 9 bases are shared with TRBD1. V lost 10 bases, J lost 6 bases, and 6 bases stayed unmatched. The CDR3 runs to 13 residues. Germline assignment: CDR1 SGHVS and CDR2 FNYEAQ. CDR3 region: CAIRRQGDEKLFF. The CDR3 region has the DNA TGTGCCATACGGCGACAGGGGGATGAAAAACTGTTTTTT.

The rearrangement uses TRBV2 and TRBJ2-3; D may correspond to TRBD1 or TRBD2 (5 bases each). The CDR3 has 15 amino acids. Germline lookup yields CDR1 SNHLY and CDR2 FYNNEI. The V end was cut by 8 bases, the J end by 0 bases, with 15 bases between. As DNA, the CDR3 is TGTGCCAGCGCAATGTGGGGGAGCAGCACAGATACGCAGTATTTT. Protein product: CASAMWGSSTDTQYF.

This chain joins TRBV29-1 and TRBJ2-4; D is unresolved. Germline loops: CDR1 SQVTM, CDR2 ANQGSEA. V lost 1 base and J 7 bases, leaving 8 bases between the germline ends. The CDR3 consists of 12 residues. This chain's CDR3 is CSVEGEPNIQYF. The CDR3, as DNA: TGCAGCGTTGAAGGCGAACCCAACATTCAGTACTTC.

This chain joins TRBV30 and TRBJ1-1; D is ambiguous. Trimming left V 4 bases short and J 5 bases short, with 8 bases between. The CDR3 sequence is 11 residues long. From germline, CDR1 is GTSNPN and CDR2 SVGIG (reference sequence). The CDR3 sequence is CAWNLGTEAFF. The DNA of the CDR3 is TGTGCCTGGAATTTGGGTACTGAAGCTTTCTTT.

The rearrangement links TRBV30 to TRBJ1-5; 7 nucleotides match TRBD1. Germline CDR1 is GTSNPN and CDR2 is SVGIG (reference sequence). The J segment lost 5 bases and the V segment lost 3 bases, leaving 10 bases of the junction unmatched. The CDR3 extends over 15 amino acids. The CDR3 sequence: CAWSDPGQPYQPQHF. The CDR3 DNA reads as TGTGCCTGGAGCGACCCGGGACAGCCATATCAGCCCCAGCATTTT.

The rearrangement joins TRBV30 to TRBJ1-5; 10 bases line up with TRBD1. CDR1 is GTSNPN and CDR2 is SVGIG in the germline V gene (reference sequence). CDR3 length: 14 residues. Trimming took 7 bases from V and 6 from J; bases not matched to a gene: 9. The CDR3 region has the DNA TGTGCCTTTGACAGGGGGCCCCCTGGTCAGCCCCAGCATTTT. Protein sequence: CAFDRGPPGQPQHF.

The chain uses TRBV9 and TRBJ2-3; 10 bases match TRBD2. The CDR3 covers 16 residues. In germline, CDR1 is SGDLS, CDR2 YYNGEE. V lost 0 bases to trimming and J lost 5 bases; unmatched junction nucleotides: 6. The CDR3 region is CASSVEASGGVDTQYF. CDR3 sequence (DNA): TGTGCCAGCAGCGTAGAAGCTAGCGGGGGTGTAGATACGCAGTATTTT.

This clone has a single count. The genes are TRBV15 and TRBJ2-7, with TRBD1 matching 7 bases. Germline values: CDR1 LNHNV, CDR2 YYDKDF (reference sequence). V dropped 3 bases and J dropped 2; count of bases not matched to a gene: 4. The CDR3 sequence is 14 residues long. The DNA for the CDR3 is TGTGCCACCAGCAGGTCTGGGACAGCCTACGAGCAGTACTTC. It codes for CATSRSGTAYEQYF.

The chain carries TRBV2 and TRBJ2-6, with D possibly being TRBD1 (6 bases). Germline CDR1 and CDR2: SNHLY and FYNNEI. V lost 7 bases, J lost 0 bases, and 13 bases lay in between. The CDR3 has 16 amino acids. The CDR3 DNA reads as TGTGCCAGCACTCGGAACAGGGCCTCTGGGGCCAACGTCCTGACTTTC. Protein sequence: CASTRNRASGANVLTF.